The rows below give T cell receptor beta chains drawn from one sample of a study of blood T cell repertoires in COVID-19. Method: immunoSEQ multiplex PCR; TCRdb's copy keeps in-frame clones and lacks some. Of 200,000 to 250,000 clones detected, around 90% appear once; the ten largest clones hold roughly 7.2%. Sequencing used PBMCs or T cells enriched from blood (not recorded which). These TCRs come from a man aged 30-40 years in a cohort exposed to, infected with or recovered from COVID-19 (not recorded which). Both conserved end residues are part of each CDR3. The order of the fields is D gene, V gene, CDR3 length, CDR3 protein. The D gene is left open where the match is weak.

D gene: .
V gene: TRBV7-9
CDR3 length: 18
CDR3 protein: CASRPRQWREIDGNTIYF

D gene: TRBD1
V gene: TRBV5-5
CDR3 length: 19
CDR3 protein: CASSLQPGQEFLAKNIQYF

D gene: TRBD2
V gene: TRBV4-1
CDR3 length: 16
CDR3 protein: CASSQDLAGGEDIQYF

D gene: .
V gene: TRBV27
CDR3 length: 16
CDR3 protein: CASSLGRSSYNSPLHF

D gene: .
V gene: TRBV28
CDR3 length: 13
CDR3 protein: CASRQGLGQPQHF

D gene: .
V gene: TRBV19
CDR3 length: 13
CDR3 protein: CASSIQINTEAFF

D gene: TRBD2
V gene: TRBV5-4
CDR3 length: 16
CDR3 protein: CASSLAGASGSYEQYF

D gene: .
V gene: TRBV24-1
CDR3 length: 14
CDR3 protein: CATSDREVQETQYF

D gene: TRBD1
V gene: TRBV9
CDR3 length: 19
CDR3 protein: CASSVGDRRAGQYQETQYF

D gene: TRBD2
V gene: TRBV29-1
CDR3 length: 13
CDR3 protein: CSVGASGTGELFF

D gene: TRBD2
V gene: TRBV5-1
CDR3 length: 14
CDR3 protein: CASSLPSGSDIQYF

D gene: TRBD2
V gene: TRBV19
CDR3 length: 13
CDR3 protein: CASSPGGEETQYF

D gene: TRBD2
V gene: TRBV4-1
CDR3 length: 15
CDR3 protein: CASSQLLAMTGELFF

D gene: TRBD1
V gene: TRBV25-1
CDR3 length: 15
CDR3 protein: CASSIHRGVDTEAFF

D gene: TRBD1
V gene: TRBV24-1
CDR3 length: 17
CDR3 protein: CATITDRAPGNTGELFF

D gene: TRBD1
V gene: TRBV7-9
CDR3 length: 16
CDR3 protein: CASSLVDREGYNEQFF

D gene: TRBD1
V gene: TRBV19
CDR3 length: 12
CDR3 protein: CATDRGNSPLHF

D gene: TRBD1
V gene: TRBV28
CDR3 length: 13
CDR3 protein: CASSETGNYGYTF

D gene: .
V gene: TRBV12-3/TRBV12-4
CDR3 length: 12
CDR3 protein: CASSSQDYGYTF

D gene: TRBD1
V gene: TRBV5-1
CDR3 length: 15
CDR3 protein: CASSQRQGGNTEAFF

D gene: .
V gene: TRBV6-5
CDR3 length: 14
CDR3 protein: CASGTGQDNSPLHF

D gene: TRBD2
V gene: TRBV11-2
CDR3 length: 15
CDR3 protein: CASSLSGGSSYEQYF

D gene: .
V gene: TRBV4-1
CDR3 length: 16
CDR3 protein: CASSQDFPGGNQPQHF

D gene: .
V gene: TRBV25-1
CDR3 length: 14
CDR3 protein: CASSFGSRAAEAFF

D gene: .
V gene: TRBV5-6
CDR3 length: 15
CDR3 protein: CASRTLSGPRETQYF

D gene: .
V gene: TRBV7-2
CDR3 length: 15
CDR3 protein: CASSQPGGARATQYF

D gene: .
V gene: TRBV28
CDR3 length: 18
CDR3 protein: CASSPTWRIGRSDQPQHF

D gene: TRBD2
V gene: TRBV7-6
CDR3 length: 15
CDR3 protein: CASRLLAVDSYEQYF

D gene: .
V gene: TRBV3-1/TRBV3-2
CDR3 length: 16
CDR3 protein: CASSQGTWGATGELFF

D gene: .
V gene: TRBV15
CDR3 length: 13
CDR3 protein: CATSRDRYNEQFF

D gene: .
V gene: TRBV28
CDR3 length: 18
CDR3 protein: CASTPDRYPSSGANVLTF

D gene: TRBD2
V gene: TRBV7-9
CDR3 length: 17
CDR3 protein: CASSMTLAGEKNNEQFF

D gene: .
V gene: TRBV27
CDR3 length: 14
CDR3 protein: CASSLDRVNTEAFF

D gene: TRBD2
V gene: TRBV7-3
CDR3 length: 15
CDR3 protein: CASSLVGGVYNEQFF

D gene: .
V gene: TRBV5-6
CDR3 length: 13
CDR3 protein: CASSFQWTAEQYF

D gene: TRBD2
V gene: TRBV5-6
CDR3 length: 13
CDR3 protein: CASERDGPYEQYF

D gene: TRBD1
V gene: TRBV5-1
CDR3 length: 15
CDR3 protein: CASSLARQGADEQFF

D gene: .
V gene: TRBV7-2
CDR3 length: 16
CDR3 protein: CASSLMASSSTDTQYF

D gene: TRBD1
V gene: TRBV10-1
CDR3 length: 16
CDR3 protein: CASSEWGTGSQETQYF

D gene: TRBD2
V gene: TRBV11-3
CDR3 length: 16
CDR3 protein: CASSLLAGGSTDTQYF

D gene: TRBD2
V gene: TRBV24-1
CDR3 length: 17
CDR3 protein: CATSDPTSGSSYNEQFF

D gene: .
V gene: TRBV7-6
CDR3 length: 18
CDR3 protein: CASSPWRDRTLNTGELFF

D gene: TRBD2
V gene: TRBV7-8
CDR3 length: 15
CDR3 protein: CASSPSGTYYNEQFF

D gene: .
V gene: TRBV2
CDR3 length: 15
CDR3 protein: CASSEAESSYNEQFF

D gene: .
V gene: TRBV5-6
CDR3 length: 13
CDR3 protein: CASSLSNNQPQHF

D gene: .
V gene: TRBV2
CDR3 length: 16
CDR3 protein: CASNEPYQTGTTEAFF